What follows is one TCR beta chain and its context. Its antigen is currently unknown. Via MiXCR, TCRdb re-called the 5' RACE reads, giving one row per CDR3 protein. The sample carries approximately 530,000 distinct CDR3 sequences, around 24% recorded once. The record originates from a study of identical twins. Overall study findings and caveats: Findings came from cross-sectional statistics, without long-term follow-up of donors. Out-of-frame alpha sequences common to twins were enriched for low generation probability. Invariant MAIT and iNKT cells may have partly biased zero-insertion analyses. In cord blood, abundant beta clonotypes had fewer insertions; memory showed no trend.

Deletions cut 0 bases from V and 10 bases from J, with 13 bases between. The CDR3 is 15 amino acids. In germline, CDR1 is MNHNS, CDR2 SASEGT. The sample was also linked to a second study, of yellow fever vaccine responses in identical twins.

V is TRBV6-1 and J is TRBJ1-6, with D unclear. This receptor was obtained from a woman aged 18-29 years in good health. The sequencing sample was made of CD4+ T cells sorted from blood. The CDR3 here is CASSEAPGLRSPLHF. The DNA of the CDR3 is TGTGCCAGCAGTGAAGCGCCAGGCCTGAGATCACCCCTCCACTTT.